The clone carrying this T cell receptor beta chain was detected once. Its antigen remains unidentified. The CDR3 totals 13 residues. Germline values: CDR1 MGHDK, CDR2 SYGVNS. V lost 2 bases and J lost 1, with 6 bases in between. The data are from a study of T cell repertoires in cytomegalovirus infection. The wider study: Public signatures in TCR beta pointed to CMV infection and matching HLA type.

Study-wide results and caveats: Carriers of CMV plus the relevant HLA were identified by cumulative public TCR beta family frequency. The ex vivo response was dominated by HLA-C-restricted CMV-specific TCR beta clonotypes.

TCRdb ran MiXCR on the reads and lists one entry per CDR3 protein. The sample contains roughly 630,000 distinct CDR3 sequences, approximately 24% of which appear only once. The rearrangement joins TRBV25-1 to TRBJ2-7; the D is unclear. The sequence derives from a human donor in good health (CMV status not recorded). Some clones in this sample may be carry-over from other donors' samples. The sequenced sample was CD8+ T cells from PBMCs. The CDR3 region has the DNA TGTGCCAGCAGTGAACTAGGGTCCTACGAGCAGTACTTC. It codes for CASSELGSYEQYF.